The 8 T cell receptor beta chains in this list originate from one sample, sequenced in a study of shared clonotypes between healthy human individuals. Data came from immunoSEQ multiplex PCR; TCRdb stores just in-frame clones and leaves some out. This table has millions of clones, over 85% appearing once. Sequencing was done on a sample of naive CD4+ T cells sorted from blood. Subset reported: CD45RA+ positively selected. Source of these receptors: a man aged 18 to 35 in good health.

The chain is built from TRBV5-8 and TRBJ1-2; tentatively, D is TRBD1 (5 bases). This CDR3 has 14 residues. Germline V gene data show CDR1 as SGHTS and CDR2 as YDEGEE. The ends were cut back, 4 bases at V and 6 bases at J, with 16 bases in the middle. The CDR3 DNA reads as TGTGCCAGCAGCATAAGACAGTTTGGCCATGGCTACACCTTC. It encodes CASSIRQFGHGYTF.

J is TRBJ1-1 and V is TRBV5-1; 7 nucleotides agree with TRBD1. Germline values: CDR1 SGHRS, CDR2 YFSETQ. Unmatched junction bases numbered 9, after V lost 4 bases and J lost 3 bases. This CDR3 region has 15 residues. The CDR3 DNA reads TGCGCCAGCAGCCCCGGGGACAGAAGGGACACTGAAGCTTTCTTT. This sequence encodes CASSPGDRRDTEAFF.

This clone was picked up one time. J is TRBJ2-3 and V is TRBV9; 8 bases align to TRBD2. The CDR3 extends over 21 amino acids. The V segment lost 0 bases and the J segment 2 bases; nucleotides outside the gene matches: 20. Per germline, CDR1 SGDLS and CDR2 YYNGEE. CDR3: CASSVGLGARLIAGLTDTQYF. CDR3 DNA sequence: TGTGCCAGCAGCGTAGGTTTGGGGGCACGCCTGATAGCGGGACTCACAGATACGCAGTATTTT.

The chain combines TRBV27 with TRBJ2-7; D perhaps matches TRBD1 (5 bases). This CDR3 has 14 residues. CDR1 and CDR2 from the germline V gene are MNHEY and SMNVEV (reference sequence). The germline V and J ends were trimmed by 6 bases and 3 bases, with 15 bases remaining between them. CDR3 sequence: CASSPLDSDYEQYF. CDR3 nucleotides: TGTGCCAGCAGCCCCTTAGACAGTGACTACGAGCAGTACTTC.

The chain joins TRBV9 to TRBJ1-6; a weak D match, TRBD1 (5 bases). CDR1 and CDR2 (germline): SGDLS, YYNGEE. V lost 3 bases to trimming and J lost 10 bases, with 17 bases between them. This CDR3 is 15 amino acids long. The CDR3 DNA is TGTGCCAGCAGCGGATCGGACAAGTGGAGATCACCCCTCCACTTT. Amino acid sequence: CASSGSDKWRSPLHF.

This clone was recorded once. The chain has TRBV9 and TRBJ2-2; TRBD2 agrees at 12 bases. The CDR3 is 19 residues long. Losses at the gene ends were 0 bases for V and 6 bases for J; bases not matched to a gene: 12. Germline V CDR1 and CDR2: SGDLS, YYNGEE. The CDR3 spells CASSVELAGGPSGSGELFF. The CDR3 region has the DNA TGTGCCAGCAGCGTAGAGCTAGCGGGGGGGCCGAGTGGGTCCGGGGAGCTGTTTTTT. The entire variable domain, with the rest obtained from reference TRBV9 and TRBJ2-2, is as follows: DSGVTQTPKHLITATGQRVTLRCSPRSGDLSVYWYQQSLDQGLQFLIQYYNGEERAKGNILERFSAQQFPDLHSELNLSSLELGDSALYFCASSVELAGGPSGSGELFFGEGSRLTVL.

V is TRBV7-9 and J is TRBJ2-3; unclear D gene. The CDR3 is 17 amino acids. Trimming stripped 3 bases from V and 0 bases from J, with 16 bases between. CDR1 is SEHNR, CDR2 FQNEAQ, per germline (reference sequence). CDR3 loop: CASSLRPGETSTDTQYF. The CDR3 nucleotides are TGTGCCAGCAGCTTGCGTCCAGGAGAAACCAGCACAGATACGCAGTATTTT.

With respect to this clone: Within the sample, other DNA sequences also encode this same CDR3. The rearrangement joins TRBV6-6 to TRBJ1-5; D is undetermined. V lost 2 bases to trimming and J lost 2 bases, with 7 bases between them. CDR1 is MNHNY, CDR2 SVGAGI, per germline (reference sequence). The CDR3 covers 14 residues. CDR3 sequence (DNA): TGTGCCAGCAGTTACGGTGGGGGCAATCAGCCCCAGCATTTT. This gives the protein CASSYGGGNQPQHF.